This TCR beta chain was recovered during a study of T cell responses to AZD1222 COVID-19 vaccine. Study-level information: Some second doses came at about 4 weeks and others at about 12 weeks; these were pooled.

Measured with immunoSEQ multiplex PCR; TCRdb has only the in-frame clones, and not every one. The sample lists 95,000 to 130,000 clones; 90% to 95% were seen once. The CDR3 runs to 15 residues. V was pared by 5 bases and J by 2 bases, with 7 bases of the junction left unmatched. Germline CDR1 SGHNT, CDR2 YYREEE (reference sequence). The TCR comes from an adult in good health. The input for sequencing was peripheral blood, taken on day 0 of AZD1222 vaccination. This chain connects TRBV5-4 to TRBJ2-7, with TRBD1 matching 10 bases. The CDR3 nucleotides read TGTGCCAGCAGTCCGACAGGGGGCTCTGCCTACGAGCAGTACTTC. Amino acid sequence: CASSPTGGSAYEQYF.